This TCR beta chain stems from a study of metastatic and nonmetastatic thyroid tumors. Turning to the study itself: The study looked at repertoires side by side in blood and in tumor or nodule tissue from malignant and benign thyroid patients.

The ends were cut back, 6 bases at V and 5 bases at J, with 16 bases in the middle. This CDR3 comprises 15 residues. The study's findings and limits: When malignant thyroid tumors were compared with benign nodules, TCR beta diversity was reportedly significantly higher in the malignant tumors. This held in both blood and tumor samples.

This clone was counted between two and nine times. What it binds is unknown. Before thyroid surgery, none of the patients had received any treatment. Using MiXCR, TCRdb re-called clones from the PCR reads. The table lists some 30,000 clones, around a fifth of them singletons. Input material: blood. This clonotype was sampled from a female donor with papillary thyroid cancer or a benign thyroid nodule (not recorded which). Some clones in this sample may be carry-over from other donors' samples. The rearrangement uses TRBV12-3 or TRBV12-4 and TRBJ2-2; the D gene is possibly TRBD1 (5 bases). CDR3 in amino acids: CASRLGHLGTGELFF. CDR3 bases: TGTGCCAGCAGGCTAGGACACCTTGGAACCGGGGAGCTGTTTTTT.